This T cell receptor beta chain was found in a study of cytomegalovirus exposure and HLA in healthy donors. Study-wide context: According to later analysis, the same platform produced the roughly 120 validation and 600 to 800 first-cohort repertoires.

The donors were part of the validation cohort of roughly 130 subjects. That cohort was separate from the first cohort, which comprised 500 to 850 subjects. On this clone: The target antigen is unknown.

TCRdb keeps only in-frame clones here, not all; method: immunoSEQ multiplex PCR. The sample gives under 400,000 clones, more than 80% of which show up once; under 0.95% is in the top ten. This CDR3 has 21 amino acids. CDR1 is MDHEN, CDR2 SYDVKM, per germline. V lost 0 bases and J lost 0; bases outside the gene matches: 14. General observations from the study: There were some 150 TCR beta chains listed as cytomegalovirus-associated.

The sequenced sample consisted of PBMCs. The chain couples TRBV28 to TRBJ1-5; 10 positions match TRBD1. The TCR was taken from a young woman in good health and CMV-seronegative. This CDR3 reads CASSLWGVRDRGEYSNQPQHF. The DNA of the CDR3 is TGTGCCAGCAGTTTATGGGGGGTAAGGGACAGGGGCGAGTATAGCAATCAGCCCCAGCATTTT. Supplemented by reference TRBV28 and TRBJ1-5, the full variable domain reads DVKVTQSSRYLVKRTGEKVFLECVQDMDHENMFWYRQDPGLGLRLIYFSYDVKMKEKGDIPEGYSVSREKKERFSLILESASTNQTSMYLCASSLWGVRDRGEYSNQPQHFGDGTRLSIL.